Each of the 30 T cell receptor beta chains below was sequenced from the same sample in a study of vaccination effects on CD4 cells after COVID-19. ViraFEST assay sequencing came after antigen-specific CD4+ T cells were expanded with viral peptide pools. Culturing for 10 to 11 days preceded CD4+ T cell isolation. PCR confirmed that the person was infected with SARS-CoV-2 between March and December 2020. For these TCRs, the target antigens are not known. TCRdb's table, derived via immunoSEQ multiplex PCR, lists solely in-frame clones and lacks some. Among some 56,000 clones listed, 75% to 85% were seen once. Material: CD4+ T cells from PBMCs cultured with HIV peptides, obtained before COVID-19 vaccination. Noted subset: HIV-1 Nef peptide pool negative control/reference culture. These receptors originate from a human donor who had a prior SARS-CoV-2 infection.

The V call is TRBV6-1, the J call TRBJ1-5; 10 bases agree with TRBD1. In germline, CDR1 is MNHNS, CDR2 SASEGT. This CDR3 is built from 19 residues. With 0 bases clipped from V and 5 bases from J, the junction kept 13 bases outside the gene matches. The CDR3 here is CASSEARGTGEERDQPQHF. The CDR3 coding sequence is TGTGCCAGCAGTGAAGCCAGAGGGACAGGGGAGGAGAGAGATCAGCCCCAGCATTTT.

This clone came up once. This chain links TRBV15 with TRBJ2-5, with D possibly being TRBD1 (6 bases). This CDR3 spans 16 amino acids. Germline V gene sequence: CDR1 LNHNV, CDR2 YYDKDF (reference sequence). Trimming shortened V by 4 bases and J by 5 bases, and 20 bases separated the two germline ends. This chain's CDR3 is CATSTPTRRTVETQYF. The DNA of the CDR3 is TGTGCCACCAGCACCCCCACAAGAAGGACAGTCGAGACCCAGTACTTC. The complete variable domain, with remaining parts taken from reference TRBV15 and TRBJ2-5, reads DAMVIQNPRYQVTQFGKPVTLSCSQTLNHNVMYWYQQKSSQAPKLLFHYYDKDFNNEADTPDNFQSRRPNTSFCFLDIRSPGLGDTAMYLCATSTPTRRTVETQYFGPGTRLLVL.

The rearrangement joins TRBV7-2 to TRBJ1-3; no clear D gene. Germline values: CDR1 SGHTA, CDR2 FQGNSA. The CDR3 length is 13 residues. V was shortened by 3 bases and J by 1 base, with 4 bases between the two germline ends. CDR3 sequence reads: CASSFESGNTIYF. The CDR3 nucleotides read TGTGCCAGCAGCTTTGAGTCTGGAAACACCATATATTTT.

V and J are TRBV12-3 or TRBV12-4 and TRBJ1-5; D is unresolved. V lost 2 bases to trimming and J lost 4 bases, with 6 bases between them. The CDR3 extends over 13 amino acids. CDR3 DNA sequence: TGTGCCAGCAGTTTAAGGCCGAATCAGCCCCAGCATTTT. The encoded protein is CASSLRPNQPQHF.

This clone was counted between two and nine times. This sequence joins TRBV18 and TRBJ2-7, with 7 bases identical to TRBD2. Losses at the gene ends were 0 bases for V and 7 bases for J; bases not matched to a gene: 0. Germline-derived CDR1 and CDR2 are KGHSH and LQKENI. This CDR3 has 12 residues. CDR3 region: CASSPPGGEQYF. As DNA, the CDR3 is TGTGCCAGCTCACCACCGGGAGGGGAGCAGTACTTC. The whole variable domain, remainder taken from reference TRBV18 and TRBJ2-7, is NAGVMQNPRHLVRRRGQEARLRCSPMKGHSHVYWYRQLPEEGLKFMVYLQKENIIDESGMPKERFSAEFPKEGPSILRIQQVVRGDSAAYFCASSPPGGEQYFGPGTRLTVT.

The V call is TRBV7-2, the J call TRBJ1-6; no clear D. V gave up 0 bases and J gave up 10 bases, with 7 bases separating them. The germline gives CDR1 SGHTA, CDR2 FQGNSA. The CDR3 is 13 amino acids. CDR3 sequence reads: CASSLAVSSPLHF. CDR3 bases: TGTGCCAGCAGCTTAGCAGTCTCCTCACCCCTCCACTTT.

The chain has TRBV19 and TRBJ2-7, with unresolved D. The ends were cut back, 3 bases at V and 2 bases at J, with 14 bases in the middle. CDR1 and CDR2 from the germline V gene are LNHDA and SQIVND (reference sequence). The CDR3 runs 15 residues. In DNA form, the CDR3 reads TGTGCCAGTAGTATGGGGTGGGGATTCACCTACGAGCAGTACTTC. This gives the protein CASSMGWGFTYEQYF.

The gene calls are TRBV19 and TRBJ2-5, with TRBD2 matching over 12 bases. V shed 2 bases, J shed 4 bases, and the junction held 5 bases outside the gene matches. The CDR3 contains 16 residues. Germline lookup yields CDR1 LNHDA and CDR2 SQIVND (reference sequence). CDR3 coding DNA: TGTGCCAGTAGTATAAATGGACTAGCGGGGAGAGAGACCCAGTACTTC. It translates to CASSINGLAGRETQYF.

Only a few counts were recorded for this clone. J is TRBJ1-5 and V is TRBV4-1; no clear D gene. Per germline, CDR1 MGHRA and CDR2 YSYEKL. The CDR3 covers 14 residues. Between the trimmed V and J ends, which lost 4 bases and 0 bases, there was a span of 7 bases. CDR3 region: CASSLPGSNQPQHF. Here the CDR3 DNA reads TGCGCCAGCAGCCTCCCCGGTAGCAATCAGCCCCAGCATTTT.

The chain recombines TRBV3-1 (or the pseudogene TRBV3-2) with TRBJ2-5; 11 bases line up with TRBD2. V was pared by 9 bases and J by 4 bases, with 7 bases of the junction left unmatched. The CDR3 is made up of 14 amino acids. Germline loops: CDR1 LGHDT, CDR2 YNNKEL (reference sequence). The CDR3 sequence: CASTLAGVSETQYF. In nucleotides, the CDR3 is TGTGCCAGTACACTAGCGGGGGTATCAGAGACCCAGTACTTC.

As concerns this clone: A read error may produce the germline difference seen at one junction end. The gene calls are TRBV15 and TRBJ2-2, with TRBD1 matching 8 bases. Looked up from germline, CDR1 is LNHNV and CDR2 is YYDKDF (reference sequence). This CDR3 has 14 residues. For the CDR3, the DNA is TGTGCCACTAGCAGGGGGCTGAACACCGGGGAGCTGTTTTTT. It specifies CATSRGLNTGELFF.

The rearrangement joins TRBV7-9 to TRBJ1-1; D perhaps matches TRBD1 (5 bases). The germline CDR1 and CDR2 sequences are SEHNR and FQNEAQ (reference sequence). This CDR3 is 14 amino acids long. Trimming removed 2 bases at V and 4 bases at J, with 11 bases between. The CDR3 here is CASSLQVGGTEAFF. The CDR3, as DNA: TGTGCCAGCAGCTTACAGGTCGGGGGCACTGAAGCTTTCTTT.

The chain links TRBV30 to TRBJ2-7; 9 bases align to TRBD1. The germline V gene encodes CDR1 GTSNPN and CDR2 SVGIG (reference sequence). CDR3 length: 11 residues. CDR3 coding DNA: TGTGCAACGGGACAGGGCCTCGAGCAGTACTTC. Protein: CATGQGLEQYF. Based on the CDR3 plus reference TRBV30 and TRBJ2-7, the full variable domain is SQTIHQWPATLVQPVGSPLSLECTVEGTSNPNLYWYRQAAGRGLQLLFYSVGIGQISSEVPQNLSASRPQDRQFILSSKKLLLSDSGFYLCATGQGLEQYFGPGTRLTVT.

The chain joins TRBV15 to TRBJ2-7; TRBD2 matches at 12 bases. With 3 bases clipped from V and 5 bases from J, the junction kept 5 bases outside the gene matches. Germline lookup yields CDR1 LNHNV and CDR2 YYDKDF (reference sequence). The CDR3 has 15 residues. The CDR3, as DNA: TGTGCCACCAGCAGTACTAGCGGGGGGTTCGACGAGCAGTACTTC. Its translation is CATSSTSGGFDEQYF. Drawing the rest from reference TRBV15 and TRBJ2-7, the complete variable domain is DAMVIQNPRYQVTQFGKPVTLSCSQTLNHNVMYWYQQKSSQAPKLLFHYYDKDFNNEADTPDNFQSRRPNTSFCFLDIRSPGLGDTAMYLCATSSTSGGFDEQYFGPGTRLTVT.

The V gene is TRBV4-1, the J gene TRBJ1-3; D is unresolved. The length of the CDR3 is 13 residues. Per germline, CDR1 MGHRA and CDR2 YSYEKL. V was cut by 0 bases and J by 8 bases, with 8 bases left in between. The CDR3 DNA reads as TGCGCCAGCAGCCAAGATTGGTTGGACACCATATATTTT. It encodes CASSQDWLDTIYF.

This clone was seen only a few times. The genes are TRBV12-5 and TRBJ2-7; tentatively, D is TRBD1 (5 bases). The V end lost 3 bases, the J end lost 4 bases, and 10 bases lay between the germline ends. In germline, CDR1 is LGHNT, CDR2 FRNRAP. The CDR3 has 13 amino acids. CDR3 loop: CASGFISGYEQYF. CDR3 nucleotides: TGTGCTAGTGGTTTTATCTCAGGGTACGAGCAGTACTTC.

The chain has TRBV7-2 and TRBJ2-7; D is ambiguous. Germline CDR1 and CDR2: SGHTA and FQGNSA. V gave up 1 base and J gave up 6 bases, with 10 bases separating them. CDR3 length equals 13 residues. CDR3 nucleotide sequence: TGTGCCAGCAGCTTAGTTGGCGGCCTCGAGCAGTACTTC. It codes for CASSLVGGLEQYF.

The chain combines TRBV7-3 with TRBJ1-3, with D tentatively TRBD1 (6 bases). CDR3 length: 15 amino acids. Per germline, CDR1 SGHTA and CDR2 FQGTGA. Trimming left V 5 bases short and J 2 bases short, with 13 bases between. CDR3 nucleotides: TGTGCCAGCAGCCCGACAGGTCCGCCTGGAAACACCATATATTTT. Translation: CASSPTGPPGNTIYF.

The table lists this clone with a few counts. The rearrangement links TRBV7-8 to TRBJ1-5, with a possible D match to TRBD1 (6 bases). The CDR3 spans 17 residues. Deletions cut 5 bases from V and 1 base from J, with 18 bases between. The germline CDR1 and CDR2 sequences are SGHVS and FQNEAQ. CDR3 amino acids: CASSPFRGGDSNQPQHF. CDR3 DNA: TGTGCCAGCAGCCCGTTTAGGGGGGGAGACAGCAATCAGCCCCAGCATTTT.

The chain joins TRBV9 to TRBJ2-1, with 7 bases fitting TRBD2. This CDR3 contains 17 residues. Trimming at V came to 2 bases and at J to 8 bases, leaving 16 bases not matched to a gene. The germline V gene has CDR1 SGDLS and CDR2 YYNGEE. For the CDR3, the DNA is TGTGCCAGCAGCGTCTCACCGTGGGCGGGAGAAGGGGATGAGCAGTTCTTC. Translated, it gives CASSVSPWAGEGDEQFF.

The gene calls are TRBV30 and TRBJ2-1; weak D call: TRBD2 (5 bases). Germline values: CDR1 GTSNPN, CDR2 SVGIG (reference sequence). The CDR3 runs to 16 residues. V was cut by 0 bases and J by 2 bases, with 14 bases left in between. DNA for the CDR3: TGTGCCTGGAGTGTATTCCGTGGGAGTACCTACAATGAGCAGTTCTTC. It specifies CAWSVFRGSTYNEQFF.

The rearrangement uses TRBV6-6 and TRBJ1-5; the match to TRBD1 covers 10 bases. This CDR3 has 20 amino acids. V lost 6 bases to trimming and J lost 0 bases; unmatched junction nucleotides: 17. Per germline, CDR1 MNHNY and CDR2 SVGAGI (reference sequence). This CDR3 reads CASSARDGTGAIYSNQPQHF. CDR3 nucleotide sequence: TGTGCCAGCAGCGCTCGGGATGGGACAGGGGCCATATATAGCAATCAGCCCCAGCATTTT.

This clone was observed a handful of times. The chain has TRBV6-6 and TRBJ2-3; either TRBD1 or TRBD2 may fit D (5 bases each). The germline gives CDR1 MNHNY, CDR2 SVGAGI (reference sequence). There are 12 residues in the CDR3. V lost 5 bases, J lost 6 bases, and 9 bases lay in between. The CDR3 region is CASSRGADTQYF. As DNA, the CDR3 is TGTGCCAGCAGTCGAGGGGCCGATACGCAGTATTTT.

CDR3 loop: CASSTRKNTEAFF. The CDR3 DNA reads TGTGCCAGCAGCACCCGTAAGAACACTGAAGCTTTCTTT. The gene calls are TRBV11-1 and TRBJ1-1, with D hard to call. Germline assignment: CDR1 SGHAT and CDR2 FQDESV (reference sequence). This CDR3 has 13 residues. Between the trimmed V and J ends, which lost 5 bases and 1 base, there was a span of 8 bases.

The rearrangement links TRBV6-5 to TRBJ2-2, with 8 nucleotides matching TRBD1. Trimming removed 8 bases from V and 7 bases from J; junction bases left unmatched: 9. The CDR3 runs to 14 residues. Germline values: CDR1 MNHEY, CDR2 SVGAGI. CDR3 nucleotide sequence: TGTGCCAGCTCCCGGACAGGGTCGAACGGGGAGCTGTTTTTT. Amino acids: CASSRTGSNGELFF.

The chain joins TRBV2 to TRBJ1-1; tentatively, D is TRBD1 (6 bases). V lost 8 bases and J 3 bases, leaving 13 bases between the germline ends. Germline CDR1 is SNHLY and CDR2 is FYNNEI. The CDR3 is 13 amino acids. The CDR3 DNA is TGTGCCAGCCAAAGGGGGGAGTACACTGAAGCTTTCTTT. This gives the protein CASQRGEYTEAFF.

The chain employs TRBV20-1 and TRBJ2-3; D remains ambiguous. From germline, CDR1 is DFQATT and CDR2 SNEGSKA (reference sequence). The CDR3 is 11 amino acids. V shed 6 bases and J shed 6 bases, with 10 bases lying between them. Written as DNA, the CDR3 is TGCAGTGCCGGTGGGCCGGATACGCAGTATTTT. The encoded protein is CSAGGPDTQYF.

The J gene is TRBJ2-3, the V gene TRBV7-9; no firm D call. The germline V and J ends were trimmed by 3 bases and 1 base, with 8 bases remaining between them. This CDR3 is built from 14 residues. Per germline, CDR1 SEHNR and CDR2 FQNEAQ (reference sequence). CDR3 loop: CASSFSIRTDTQYF. DNA of the CDR3: TGTGCCAGCAGCTTCTCCATACGCACAGATACGCAGTATTTT.

The genes are TRBV11-2 and TRBJ1-3, with D perhaps TRBD1 (5 bases). This CDR3 spans 15 amino acids. The V end lost 1 base, the J end lost 2 bases, and 9 bases lay between the germline ends. Germline loops: CDR1 SGHAT, CDR2 FQNNGV. As DNA, the CDR3 is TGTGCCAGCAGCTTAGTCGGGGGGACTGGAAACACCATATATTTT. Translating it yields CASSLVGGTGNTIYF. The full variable domain, its missing parts supplied by reference TRBV11-2 and TRBJ1-3, is EAGVAQSPRYKIIEKRQSVAFWCNPISGHATLYWYQQILGQGPKLLIQFQNNGVVDDSQLPKDRFSAERLKGVDSTLKIQPAKLEDSAVYLCASSLVGGTGNTIYFGEGSWLTVV.

V gene TRBV7-8 combines with J gene TRBJ2-7, with TRBD2 as a possible D gene (6 bases). Germline CDR1 SGHVS, CDR2 FQNEAQ. The CDR3 extends over 14 amino acids. Trimming left V 5 bases short and J 2 bases short, with 13 bases between. CDR3 sequence reads: CASSRLGSPYEQYF. DNA of the CDR3: TGTGCCAGCAGCCGGCTCGGGAGCCCCTACGAGCAGTACTTC. Supplemented by reference TRBV7-8 and TRBJ2-7, the full variable domain reads GAGVSQSPRYKVAKRGQDVALRCDPISGHVSLFWYQQALGQGPEFLTYFQNEAQLDKSGLPSDRFFAERPEGSVSTLKIQRTQQEDSAVYLCASSRLGSPYEQYFGPGTRLTVT.